These 15 T cell receptor beta chains came from one sample sequenced in a study of blood T cell repertoires in COVID-19 (TCRdb year 2020). The library was prepared using the immunoSEQ multiplex PCR assay. TCRdb retrieved this table from immuneACCESS and kept in-frame rearrangements only. Not all clones are present; in checked studies, unresolved V genes account for under half, and no reason is known for the remainder. The table for this sample lists 55,000 to 65,000 clones; around three quarters of them were counted only once. The ten largest make up approximately 3% of the sample. Specimen: peripheral blood. These receptors were obtained from a man aged 55 to 70 with acute or convalescent COVID-19.

The chain uses TRBV18 and TRBJ2-5; no clear D gene. The CDR3 runs to 12 residues. Germline CDR1 reads KGHSH; CDR2 reads LQKENI. V gave up 2 bases and J gave up 4 bases, with 5 bases separating them. The CDR3 loop reads CASSPSRETQYF. DNA for the CDR3: TGTGCCAGCTCACCATCCCGAGAGACCCAGTACTTC.

The chain couples TRBV6-1 to TRBJ1-3; 7 bases agree with TRBD1. Germline trimming cut 1 base from V and 2 bases from J; bases unmatched to any gene: 11. CDR1 MNHNS and CDR2 SASEGT come from the germline V gene. There are 18 residues in the CDR3. The CDR3 spells CASSEGTGRLRPGNTIYF. DNA for the CDR3: TGTGCCAGCAGTGAAGGGACAGGAAGATTAAGGCCTGGAAACACCATATATTTT.

The gene calls are TRBV2 and TRBJ2-5; D not certain. The length of the CDR3 is 12 residues. The V and J ends lost 4 bases and 4 bases respectively, with 7 bases between them. Germline V gene lookup returns CDR1 SNHLY and CDR2 FYNNEI. CDR3 coding DNA: TGTGCCAGCAGTGTTAGGAGAGAGACCCAGTACTTC. Translation: CASSVRRETQYF. The full variable domain, in which reference TRBV2 and TRBJ2-5 provide the parts outside the CDR3, is EPEVTQTPSHQVTQMGQEVILRCVPISNHLYFYWYRQILGQKVEFLVSFYNNEISEKSEIFDDQFSVERPDGSNFTLKIRSTKLEDSAMYFCASSVRRETQYFGPGTRLLVL.

This clone was counted a single time. This rearrangement joins TRBV5-4 to TRBJ1-5, with TRBD1 matching 7 bases. J was trimmed by 5 bases and V by 4 bases; bases with no gene match: 3. Germline values: CDR1 SGHNT, CDR2 YYREEE (reference sequence). The length of the CDR3 is 13 residues. The CDR3 region is CASSEDRDQPQHF. The CDR3 DNA reads TGTGCCAGCAGCGAAGACAGGGATCAGCCCCAGCATTTT.

The DNA of the CDR3 is TGTGCCAGCAGCTTGACAGGGAAGGACACTGAAGCTTTCTTT. It is translated as CASSLTGKDTEAFF. The chain recombines TRBV7-2 with TRBJ1-1, with TRBD1 matching 7 bases. From germline, CDR1 is SGHTA and CDR2 FQGNSA. The CDR3 sequence is 14 residues long. Trimming removed 3 bases from V and 3 bases from J; junction bases left unmatched: 4.

Here the CDR3 DNA reads TGTGCCAGCAGTGGCGGACCGGGACAGGGGATGGATGGCTACACCTTC. The encoded protein is CASSGGPGQGMDGYTF. The V and J genes are TRBV2 and TRBJ1-2, with TRBD1 identical over 10 bases. V was pared by 4 bases and J by 6 bases, with 11 bases of the junction left unmatched. This CDR3 contains 16 residues. Germline CDR1 and CDR2: SNHLY and FYNNEI.

The chain employs TRBV7-2 and TRBJ2-2, with D perhaps matching TRBD1 (6 bases). Germline CDR1 SGHTA, CDR2 FQGNSA. The CDR3 covers 14 residues. V was pared by 5 bases and J by 6 bases, with 13 bases between. In nucleotides, the CDR3 is TGTGCCAGCAGCCTCTACAGGGAAGCCGGGGAGCTGTTTTTT. Translation: CASSLYREAGELFF. Full variable domain (rest looked up from reference TRBV7-2 and TRBJ2-2): GAGVSQSPSNKVTEKGKDVELRCDPISGHTALYWYRQSLGQGLEFLIYFQGNSAPDKSGLPSDRFSAERTGGSVSTLTIQRTQQEDSAVYLCASSLYREAGELFFGEGSRLTVL.

The CDR3 sequence: CASSIGTVDGDTGELFF. The CDR3 region has the DNA TGTGCCAGTAGTATAGGGACAGTCGATGGGGACACCGGGGAGCTGTTTTTT. The chain has TRBV19 and TRBJ2-2, with a tentative D call TRBD1 (6 bases). V lost 1 base and J lost 3, with 15 bases in between. The CDR3 totals 17 residues. The germline gives CDR1 LNHDA, CDR2 SQIVND (reference sequence).

The J gene is TRBJ2-1, the V gene TRBV11-2, with a tentative D call TRBD1 (5 bases). V lost 7 bases and J lost 4, with 11 bases in between. Germline V gives CDR1 SGHAT, CDR2 FQNNGV. There are 13 residues in the CDR3. The CDR3 bases are TGTGCCAGCAAACGAGACAGTTACAATGAGCAGTTCTTC. Translated: CASKRDSYNEQFF. The whole variable domain, filled in from reference TRBV11-2 and TRBJ2-1, reads EAGVAQSPRYKIIEKRQSVAFWCNPISGHATLYWYQQILGQGPKLLIQFQNNGVVDDSQLPKDRFSAERLKGVDSTLKIQPAKLEDSAVYLCASKRDSYNEQFFGPGTRLTVL.

As DNA, the CDR3 is TGTGCCACCAGTGATCCTCCTAAGGGAGACTATGGCTACACCTTC. This codes for CATSDPPKGDYGYTF. The V call is TRBV24-1, the J call TRBJ1-2; D remains unclear. Germline assignment: CDR1 KGHDR and CDR2 SFDVKD. Trimming pared 3 bases from V and 3 bases from J, leaving 13 bases between. CDR3 size: 15 residues.

This chain joins TRBV5-4 and TRBJ1-2; 10 positions match TRBD1. Germline CDR1 reads SGHNT; CDR2 reads YYREEE (reference sequence). The CDR3 is 15 residues long. With V trimmed by 1 base and J by 8 bases, 8 bases remained unmatched. This chain's CDR3 is CASSLSRQGAEGYTF. CDR3 sequence (DNA): TGTGCCAGCAGCTTGAGTAGACAGGGGGCGGAAGGCTACACCTTC. Based on the CDR3 plus reference TRBV5-4 and TRBJ1-2, the full variable domain is ETGVTQSPTHLIKTRGQQVTLRCSSQSGHNTVSWYQQALGQGPQFIFQYYREEENGRGNFPPRFSGLQFPNYSSELNVNALELDDSALYLCASSLSRQGAEGYTFGSGTRLTVV.

This clone has a handful of counts. The chain uses TRBV7-2 and TRBJ2-7; D not certain. Germline V CDR1 and CDR2: SGHTA, FQGNSA. V was cut by 2 bases and J by 3 bases, with 17 bases left in between. This CDR3 has 16 residues. The CDR3 region has the DNA TGTGCCAGCAGCTTATCTTCCGCCCCACCGAGCTACGAGCAGTACTTC. Residues: CASSLSSAPPSYEQYF.

The rearrangement joins TRBV6-5 to TRBJ1-5, with 8 bases lining up with TRBD1. Germline lookup yields CDR1 MNHEY and CDR2 SVGAGI. The V and J ends lost 2 bases and 2 bases, in that order; junction bases with no gene match: 2. This CDR3 has 15 amino acids. Here the CDR3 DNA reads TGTGCCAGCAGTTACGGGGGACAGGGCAATCAGCCCCAGCATTTT. Residues: CASSYGGQGNQPQHF.

This chain connects TRBV18 to TRBJ2-7; 7 positions agree with TRBD1. Germline V gives CDR1 KGHSH, CDR2 LQKENI. CDR3 length: 14 residues. J lost 1 base, V lost 5 bases, and 5 bases had no gene match. The CDR3 here is CASSSGQRSYEQYF. In DNA, the CDR3 is TGTGCCAGCTCATCGGGACAGAGGTCCTACGAGCAGTACTTC.

This clone has only a few counts. Compared with germline, one end of the junction differs, possibly owing to a read error. The chain carries TRBV18 and TRBJ1-2; the match to TRBD1 covers 7 bases. This CDR3 is built from 13 residues. CDR1 and CDR2 from the germline V gene are KGHSH and LQKENI. The CDR3 is CASTPDRLDGYTF. The CDR3 nucleotides read TGTGCCAGCACACCGGACAGGCTGGACGGCTACACCTTC.